These 27 T cell receptor beta chains originate from one sample sequenced in a study of blood T cell repertoires in COVID-19. Sequenced by immunoSEQ multiplex PCR; TCRdb stores in-frame clones only, minus some. The table shows approximately 170,000 clones, with approximately 83% occurring only once. Sample: peripheral blood. The receptors here all came from a man between 65 and 85 years old who had recovered from COVID-19.

The V call is TRBV19, the J call TRBJ2-3; D not certain. With 3 bases removed from V and 7 bases from J, the gap between germline ends came to 14 bases. Germline V lookup: CDR1 LNHDA, CDR2 SQIVND (reference sequence). CDR3 length: 14 residues. The CDR3 loop reads CASSIYQAKNTQYF. The CDR3, as DNA: TGTGCCAGTAGTATTTACCAAGCAAAAAATACGCAGTATTTT.

As concerns this clone: This sample includes further DNA sequences coding for the same CDR3. V and J are TRBV6-5 and TRBJ1-5; a possible D gene is TRBD1 (6 bases). Germline lookup yields CDR1 MNHEY and CDR2 SVGAGI. V was shortened by 0 bases and J by 3 bases, with 9 bases between the two germline ends. There are 15 residues in the CDR3. The CDR3 loop reads CASSYSGQLNQPQHF. CDR3 in DNA: TGTGCCAGCAGTTACTCCGGACAGCTCAATCAGCCCCAGCATTTT.

This clone has a handful of counts. This chain joins TRBV6-5 and TRBJ1-2; 9 bases are a match to TRBD1. The CDR3 is made up of 15 amino acids. Trimming at V came to 4 bases and at J to 5 bases, leaving 8 bases not matched to a gene. From germline, CDR1 is MNHEY and CDR2 SVGAGI. The CDR3 DNA sequence: TGTGCCAGCAGTTCTACAGGGGGCGCGGGGTATGGCTACACCTTC. Protein product: CASSSTGGAGYGYTF.

The chain is built from TRBV11-2 and TRBJ2-5; TRBD2 matches at 9 bases. The CDR3 has 17 residues. V lost 0 bases, J lost 7 bases, and 12 bases stayed unmatched. Germline V gives CDR1 SGHAT, CDR2 FQNNGV. The CDR3 DNA sequence: TGTGCCAGCAGCTTAGAGGGCGTGACTAGCGGAATGGGGACCCAGTACTTC. This encodes CASSLEGVTSGMGTQYF.

This chain connects TRBV7-8 to TRBJ2-1, with D possibly being TRBD2 (5 bases). The germline V gene encodes CDR1 SGHVS and CDR2 FQNEAQ. The CDR3 extends over 15 amino acids. Trimming took 5 bases from V and 1 from J, leaving 12 bases between them. The CDR3, as DNA: TGTGCCAGCAGCGGATGGGAGCAGTCCTACAATGAGCAGTTCTTC. Amino acid sequence: CASSGWEQSYNEQFF.

The CDR3 region is CASSRSHTDTQYF. The CDR3 nucleotides read TGTGCCAGCAGCCGGAGCCACACAGATACGCAGTATTTT. The rearrangement uses TRBV7-2 and TRBJ2-3; no definite D call. CDR1 SGHTA and CDR2 FQGNSA come from the germline V gene. Trimming shortened V by 5 bases and J by 2 bases, and 8 bases separated the two germline ends. CDR3 size: 13 residues. Supplemented by reference TRBV7-2 and TRBJ2-3, the full variable domain reads GAGVSQSPSNKVTEKGKDVELRCDPISGHTALYWYRQSLGQGLEFLIYFQGNSAPDKSGLPSDRFSAERTGGSVSTLTIQRTQQEDSAVYLCASSRSHTDTQYFGPGTRLTVL.

As to this clone: One end of the junction varies from germline; a read error may be responsible. This rearrangement joins TRBV6-1 to TRBJ2-5; 10 bases are shared with TRBD2. Germline V lookup: CDR1 MNHNS, CDR2 SASEGT. This CDR3 region has 14 residues. Here the CDR3 reads CASSKAGGPPAQYF. CDR3 nucleotides: TGTGCCAGCAGTAAAGCGGGAGGGCCTCCGGCCCAGTACTTC.

The chain links TRBV18 to TRBJ2-2, with D perhaps TRBD2 (6 bases). Germline lookup yields CDR1 KGHSH and CDR2 LQKENI. CDR3 length: 12 residues. Deletions cut 4 bases from V and 6 bases from J, with 6 bases between. CDR3 DNA sequence: TGTGCCAGCTCACGGGGGGCCGGGGAGCTGTTTTTT. Amino acids: CASSRGAGELFF.

This sequence joins TRBV27 and TRBJ2-7; maybe TRBD1 (5 bases). With 5 bases removed from V and 4 bases from J, the gap between germline ends came to 15 bases. The CDR3 sequence is 14 residues long. Germline CDR1 MNHEY, CDR2 SMNVEV (reference sequence). Written as DNA, the CDR3 is TGTGCCAGCAGTATCCGGACCCCAGGGTACGAGCAGTACTTC. Protein product: CASSIRTPGYEQYF.

V and J are TRBV6-5 and TRBJ2-1; tentative D call: TRBD1 (6 bases). V lost 6 bases and J lost 12, with 15 bases in between. Germline lookup yields CDR1 MNHEY and CDR2 SVGAGI. The CDR3 is 12 residues long. CDR3 coding DNA: TGTGCCAGCAGCCAGACTGGGGGCGCGCAGTTCTTC. Amino acids: CASSQTGGAQFF.

This clone was observed once. This rearrangement joins TRBV28 to TRBJ1-5, with TRBD1 as a possible D gene (5 bases). Trimming shortened V by 6 bases and J by 0 bases, and 12 bases separated the two germline ends. Per the germline V gene, CDR1 is MDHEN and CDR2 is SYDVKM. The CDR3 has 15 amino acids. CDR3 coding DNA: TGTGCCAGCAGACGCGGACAATATAGCAATCAGCCCCAGCATTTT. Protein: CASRRGQYSNQPQHF.

This chain joins TRBV3-1 (or the pseudogene TRBV3-2) and TRBJ2-5; D unresolved. V was pared by 1 base and J by 9 bases, with 12 bases between. The CDR3 is made up of 13 amino acids. Germline assignment: CDR1 LGHDT and CDR2 YNNKEL (reference sequence). The CDR3 DNA follows: TGTGCCAGCAGCCAAGGAGAAATCTTGGCCCAGTACTTC. The encoded protein is CASSQGEILAQYF.

The chain couples TRBV29-1 to TRBJ1-2; D gene ambiguous. V lost 1 base and J lost 1, with 16 bases in between. Germline V lookup: CDR1 SQVTM, CDR2 ANQGSEA. The CDR3 totals 16 residues. This CDR3 reads CSVEVWQAVFNYGYTF. The CDR3 nucleotides are TGCAGCGTTGAAGTTTGGCAGGCAGTGTTTAACTATGGCTACACCTTC.

The V and J genes are TRBV18 and TRBJ2-7; tentative D call: TRBD1 (6 bases). V gave up 5 bases and J gave up 2 bases, with 10 bases separating them. The length of the CDR3 is 13 residues. The germline gives CDR1 KGHSH, CDR2 LQKENI. CDR3 residues: CASSEWDTYEQYF. The CDR3 bases are TGTGCCAGCTCAGAGTGGGACACCTACGAGCAGTACTTC.

V gene TRBV10-3 combines with J gene TRBJ1-3; D is unresolved. Trimming stripped 9 bases from V and 0 bases from J, with 6 bases between. Germline V lookup: CDR1 ENHRY, CDR2 SYGVKD. The length of the CDR3 is 12 residues. The chain's CDR3 is CAIAGSGNTIYF. CDR3 DNA: TGTGCCATTGCGGGCTCTGGAAACACCATATATTTT.

The sample holds a few counts of this clone. The sample holds other DNA sequences that translate to the same CDR3. The rearrangement joins TRBV28 to TRBJ1-1; TRBD1 is a possible D gene (6 bases). CDR3 length: 12 amino acids. Deletions cut 5 bases from V and 4 bases from J, with 8 bases between. Germline V lookup: CDR1 MDHEN, CDR2 SYDVKM. The CDR3 bases are TGTGCCAGCAGTACAGGGAGCACTGAAGCTTTCTTT. Translation gives CASSTGSTEAFF. The full variable domain, rest sourced from reference TRBV28 and TRBJ1-1, is DVKVTQSSRYLVKRTGEKVFLECVQDMDHENMFWYRQDPGLGLRLIYFSYDVKMKEKGDIPEGYSVSREKKERFSLILESASTNQTSMYLCASSTGSTEAFFGQGTRLTVV.

This clone occurred a few times. The chain couples TRBV7-2 to TRBJ2-1; D not resolved. The germline V gene encodes CDR1 SGHTA and CDR2 FQGNSA. This CDR3 region has 11 residues. V gave up 3 bases and J gave up 10 bases, with 7 bases separating them. The CDR3, as DNA: TGTGCCAGCAGCTTCGCGCTAGAGCAGTTCTTC. This codes for CASSFALEQFF.

The chain is built from TRBV19 and TRBJ2-7, with a weak D call TRBD1 (5 bases). Germline assignment: CDR1 LNHDA and CDR2 SQIVND (reference sequence). With 4 bases removed from V and 1 base from J, the gap between germline ends came to 14 bases. This CDR3 spans 15 amino acids. The CDR3: CASSTHTAGSYEQYF. The CDR3 bases are TGTGCCAGTAGTACCCACACGGCAGGGTCCTACGAGCAGTACTTC.

The chain carries TRBV25-1 and TRBJ1-2, with 8 positions matching TRBD1. CDR1 and CDR2 from the germline V gene are MGHDK and SYGVNS. After removal of 3 bases from V and 8 bases from J, the junction contained 5 bases not matched to a gene. This CDR3 spans 13 amino acids. For the CDR3, the DNA is TGTGCCAGCAGTGAGGGACAGGAGTTCGGCTACACCTTC. This codes for CASSEGQEFGYTF.

The chain has TRBV7-2 and TRBJ1-2; 8 bases are a match to TRBD1. Germline V gene data show CDR1 as SGHTA and CDR2 as FQGNSA. The CDR3 spans 16 residues. The V and J ends lost 0 bases and 6 bases, in that order; junction bases with no gene match: 9. The DNA for the CDR3 is TGTGCCAGCAGCTTAGCGCATGCCAGGGGGCAAGATGGCTACACCTTC. Translated, it gives CASSLAHARGQDGYTF.

V is TRBV6-5 and J is TRBJ2-1; 8 nucleotides align to TRBD1. The CDR3 sequence is 14 residues long. The junction had 3 bases not matched to a gene; V was cut back by 6 bases and J by 2 bases. Germline V gene lookup returns CDR1 MNHEY and CDR2 SVGAGI. The CDR3 sequence is CASRNRGTYNEQFF. The CDR3 DNA reads TGTGCCAGCAGAAACAGGGGGACCTACAATGAGCAGTTCTTC.

V is TRBV19 and J is TRBJ2-3; 11 bases agree with TRBD1. J lost 13 bases, V lost 1 base, and 4 bases had no gene match. Germline CDR1 LNHDA, CDR2 SQIVND (reference sequence). This CDR3 is built from 13 residues. Here the CDR3 DNA reads TGTGCCAGTAGTATAGCTGGGGGACAGGGGGAGTATTTT. Translated: CASSIAGGQGEYF.

This clone was recorded only once. The J gene is TRBJ2-1, the V gene TRBV12-3 or TRBV12-4; 7 bases agree with TRBD2. Losses at the gene ends were 8 bases for V and 4 bases for J; bases not matched to a gene: 2. The length of the CDR3 is 12 residues. This chain's CDR3 is CASQAGYNEQFF. Here the CDR3 DNA reads TGTGCCAGCCAAGCGGGATACAATGAGCAGTTCTTC.

CDR3 nucleotides: TGTGCCAGGACAAGGGGAGCGGGAGTGATATCAGGCGAGCAGTACTTC. Translation gives CARTRGAGVISGEQYF. The chain links TRBV11-2 to TRBJ2-7; 8 nucleotides align to TRBD2. The CDR3 extends over 16 amino acids. The V and J ends lost 9 bases and 6 bases, in that order; junction bases with no gene match: 19. Germline V gives CDR1 SGHAT, CDR2 FQNNGV. The whole variable domain, remainder taken from reference TRBV11-2 and TRBJ2-7, is EAGVAQSPRYKIIEKRQSVAFWCNPISGHATLYWYQQILGQGPKLLIQFQNNGVVDDSQLPKDRFSAERLKGVDSTLKIQPAKLEDSAVYLCARTRGAGVISGEQYFGPGTRLTVT.

CDR3 loop: CASSLVQGSEKLFF. CDR3 nucleotide sequence: TGCGCCAGCAGCTTGGTGCAGGGCAGTGAAAAACTGTTTTTT. This rearrangement joins TRBV5-1 to TRBJ1-4; D is perhaps TRBD1 (5 bases). Trimming stripped 0 bases from V and 7 bases from J, with 10 bases between. The CDR3 runs to 14 residues. From germline, CDR1 is SGHRS and CDR2 YFSETQ.

The chain carries TRBV7-2 and TRBJ2-1; D is possibly TRBD1 (6 bases). In germline, CDR1 is SGHTA, CDR2 FQGNSA. V dropped 2 bases and J dropped 8 bases, with 13 bases sitting between them. This CDR3 contains 14 residues. CDR3 DNA sequence: TGTGCCAGCAGCTTATCACTTGGGGGCGATGAGCAGTTCTTC. Amino acids: CASSLSLGGDEQFF. The full variable domain, its missing parts supplied by reference TRBV7-2 and TRBJ2-1, is GAGVSQSPSNKVTEKGKDVELRCDPISGHTALYWYRQSLGQGLEFLIYFQGNSAPDKSGLPSDRFSAERTGGSVSTLTIQRTQQEDSAVYLCASSLSLGGDEQFFGPGTRLTVL.

This clone was recorded only once. The rearrangement joins TRBV11-2 to TRBJ2-2; 9 nucleotides align to TRBD2. The CDR3 spans 16 residues. The J segment lost 4 bases and the V segment lost 1 base, leaving 4 bases of the junction unmatched. Looked up from germline, CDR1 is SGHAT and CDR2 is FQNNGV. The CDR3 DNA sequence: TGTGCCAGCAGCTTAGGTTTAGCGGGGGCCACCGGGGAGCTGTTTTTT. As protein: CASSLGLAGATGELFF. Using reference TRBV11-2 and TRBJ2-2 for the parts outside the CDR3, the full variable domain is EAGVAQSPRYKIIEKRQSVAFWCNPISGHATLYWYQQILGQGPKLLIQFQNNGVVDDSQLPKDRFSAERLKGVDSTLKIQPAKLEDSAVYLCASSLGLAGATGELFFGEGSRLTVL.